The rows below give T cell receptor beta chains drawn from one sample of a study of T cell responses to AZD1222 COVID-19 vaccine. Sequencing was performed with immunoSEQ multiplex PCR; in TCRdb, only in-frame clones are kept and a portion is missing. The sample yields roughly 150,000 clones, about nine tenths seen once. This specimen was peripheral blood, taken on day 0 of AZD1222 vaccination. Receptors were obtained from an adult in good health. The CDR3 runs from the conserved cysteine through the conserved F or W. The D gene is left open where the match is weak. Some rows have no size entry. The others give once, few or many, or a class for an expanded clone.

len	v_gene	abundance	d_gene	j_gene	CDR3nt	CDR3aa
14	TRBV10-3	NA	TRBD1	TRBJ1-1	TGTGCCATCAAACTAGGACAGGGAAGCACTGAAGCTTTCTTT	CAIKLGQGSTEAFF
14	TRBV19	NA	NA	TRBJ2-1	TGTGCCAGCACCCCAGCCGGGGCCTACAATGAGCAGTTCTTC	CASTPAGAYNEQFF
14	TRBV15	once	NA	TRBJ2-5	TGTGCCACCAGCAGAGATTTAGCGGCAGAGACCCAGTACTTC	CATSRDLAAETQYF
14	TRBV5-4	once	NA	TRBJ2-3	TGTGCCAGCAGCCGGCAGGGGTTCACAGATACGCAGTATTTT	CASSRQGFTDTQYF
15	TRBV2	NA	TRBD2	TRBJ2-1	TGTGCCAGCAGGCGACTAGCGGGAGATTACGGTGAGCAGTTCTTC	CASRRLAGDYGEQFF
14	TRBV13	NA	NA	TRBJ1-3	TGTGCCAGCAGCTTAGGAGGGCTTGGAAACACCATATATTTT	CASSLGGLGNTIYF
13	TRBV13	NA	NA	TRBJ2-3	TGTGCCAGCAATTCCGGAGGGACAGATACGCAGTATTTT	CASNSGGTDTQYF
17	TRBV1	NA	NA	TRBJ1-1	TGCACCAGCAGCCAATCACGAAGGACAGGGAAGAACACTGAAGCTTTCTTT	CTSSQSRRTGKNTEAFF
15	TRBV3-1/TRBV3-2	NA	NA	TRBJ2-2	TGTGCCAGACCCAAGGGACACCTGAACACCGGGGAGCTGTTTTTT	CARPKGHLNTGELFF
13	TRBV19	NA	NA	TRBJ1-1	TGTGCCACAGGTCCCCTCATGAACACTGAAGCTTTCTTT	CATGPLMNTEAFF
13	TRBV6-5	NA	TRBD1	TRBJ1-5	TGTGCCAGCAGGGGACAGGGCTATCAGCCCCAGCATTTT	CASRGQGYQPQHF
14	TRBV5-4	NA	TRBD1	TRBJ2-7	TGTGCCAGCAGCTGGTCCGGGACAGCGGCCGAGCAGTACTTC	CASSWSGTAAEQYF
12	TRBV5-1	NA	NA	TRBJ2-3	TGCGCCAGCAGCTCGGGCGCCCTTACGCAGTATTTT	CASSSGALTQYF
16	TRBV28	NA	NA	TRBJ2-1	TGTGCCAGCAGAACCGCTGATGGGGCGACCTACAATGAGCAGTTCTTC	CASRTADGATYNEQFF
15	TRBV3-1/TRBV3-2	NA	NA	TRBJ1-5	TGTGCCAGCAGCCAAGAACAGGGACGAAATCAGCCCCAGCATTTT	CASSQEQGRNQPQHF
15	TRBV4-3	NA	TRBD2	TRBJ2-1	TGCGCCAGCAGCCAAGAGGGCGGGAGTGAGAATGAGCAGTTCTTC	CASSQEGGSENEQFF
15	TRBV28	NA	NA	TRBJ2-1	TGTGCCAGCAGGCCCCCCTCGAGCTCCTACAATGAGCAGTTCTTC	CASRPPSSSYNEQFF
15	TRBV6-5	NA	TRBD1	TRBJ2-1	TGTGCCAGCGGGGGTCGACAGGGGAGGAACAATGAGCAGTTCTTC	CASGGRQGRNNEQFF
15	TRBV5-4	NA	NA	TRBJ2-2	TGTGCCAGCAGCCAGTATCGCTTGAACACCGGGGAGCTGTTTTTT	CASSQYRLNTGELFF
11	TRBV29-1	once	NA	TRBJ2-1	TGCAGCGTTGAAGATGGGGACTCTAGGTTCTTC	CSVEDGDSRFF
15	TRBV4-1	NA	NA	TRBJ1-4	TGCGCCAGCAGCCAACGGCCCCCAGGGGACGAAAAACTGTTTTTT	CASSQRPPGDEKLFF
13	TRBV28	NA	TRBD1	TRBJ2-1	TGTGCCAGCAGTTTACAGGGGGAGAATGAGCAGTTCTTC	CASSLQGENEQFF
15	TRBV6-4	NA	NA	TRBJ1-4	TGTGCCAGCAGGCGCTCCCCGGCAACTAATGAAAAACTGTTTTTT	CASRRSPATNEKLFF
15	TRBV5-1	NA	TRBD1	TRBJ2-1	TGCGCCAGCAGCGCTCAGGGGGCGCTGGTTAATGAGCAGTTCTTC	CASSAQGALVNEQFF
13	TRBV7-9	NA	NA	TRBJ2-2	TGTGCCAGCAGCTCGGCCTCCACCGGGGAGCTGTTTTTT	CASSSASTGELFF
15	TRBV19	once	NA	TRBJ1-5	TGTGCCAGTAGTATTGTAGCTTCAAGCAATCAGCCCCAGCATTTT	CASSIVASSNQPQHF
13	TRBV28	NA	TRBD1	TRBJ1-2	TGTGCCAGCACTCTGCAGGGGGCGAAGGGCTACACCTTC	CASTLQGAKGYTF
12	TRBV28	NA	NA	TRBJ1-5	TGTGCCAGCATTGACGGCAATCAGCCCCAGCATTTT	CASIDGNQPQHF
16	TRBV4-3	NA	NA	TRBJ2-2	TGCGCCAGCAGCCAAGATCTGTCGGGGGAGACCGGGGAGCTGTTTTTT	CASSQDLSGETGELFF
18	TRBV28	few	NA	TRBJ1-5	TGTGCCAGCAGTCTCTTCCTGGGGGGGTATTATAGCAATCAGCCCCAGCATTTT	CASSLFLGGYYSNQPQHF